One and the same sample provided the 24 T cell receptor beta chains below, sequenced in a study of shared clonotypes between healthy human individuals. Positive CCR7 selection of CD45RO-negative cells yielded the naive CD8 cells, and terminally differentiated effector memory CD45RA+ cells were excluded. The method was immunoSEQ multiplex PCR; TCRdb's version includes in-frame clones alone and lacks a portion of them. The sample includes about 580,000 clones, 95% to 98% of them seen just once. The sequencing input was naive CD8+ T cells sorted from blood. These receptors were collected from a man aged 25-45 years in good health.

The V call is TRBV15, the J call TRBJ2-1; D is perhaps TRBD2 (6 bases). Germline V CDR1 and CDR2: LNHNV, YYDKDF (reference sequence). The ends were cut back, 0 bases at V and 2 bases at J, with 11 bases in the middle. The CDR3 extends over 16 amino acids. This CDR3 reads CATSRDRAGPYNEQFF. The CDR3 DNA reads TGTGCCACCAGCAGAGATCGCGCGGGGCCCTACAATGAGCAGTTCTTC.

This chain uses TRBV28 with TRBJ1-1; 10 nucleotides agree with TRBD1. The germline CDR1 and CDR2 sequences are MDHEN and SYDVKM. CDR3 length equals 15 residues. The J segment lost 5 bases and the V segment lost 6 bases, leaving 9 bases of the junction unmatched. Here the CDR3 DNA reads TGTGCCAGCAGCAGTCTTGGGACAGGGGAAACTGAAGCTTTCTTT. Translated, it gives CASSSLGTGETEAFF.

The J gene is TRBJ2-7, the V gene TRBV2; D is possibly TRBD1 (6 bases). The CDR3 is 15 amino acids. The V and J ends lost 3 bases and 2 bases respectively, with 14 bases between them. In germline, CDR1 is SNHLY, CDR2 FYNNEI. The CDR3 DNA sequence: TGTGCCAGCAGTGACCGGGACACTGTAACCTACGAGCAGTACTTC. It translates to CASSDRDTVTYEQYF.

The chain employs TRBV9 and TRBJ2-7, with TRBD2 matching 7 bases. The germline gives CDR1 SGDLS, CDR2 YYNGEE. The CDR3 spans 13 residues. Losses at the gene ends were 4 bases for V and 5 bases for J; bases not matched to a gene: 6. As DNA, the CDR3 is TGTGCCAGCAGCCCTCCTGGGGGGGACGAGCAGTACTTC. Residues: CASSPPGGDEQYF.

The chain has TRBV5-1 and TRBJ2-7, with 8 nucleotides matching TRBD2. Germline V gene lookup returns CDR1 SGHRS and CDR2 YFSETQ. The CDR3 has 15 residues. V lost 0 bases and J lost 3; bases outside the gene matches: 5. The CDR3 here is CASSLERESHYEQYF. The CDR3 nucleotides are TGCGCCAGCAGCTTGGAGCGGGAGAGCCACTACGAGCAGTACTTC.

The rearrangement links TRBV5-1 to TRBJ2-7; tentative D call: TRBD2 (5 bases). This CDR3 has 14 residues. The germline CDR1 and CDR2 sequences are SGHRS and YFSETQ. V lost 3 bases and J 0 bases, leaving 10 bases between the germline ends. CDR3 nucleotides: TGCGCCAGCAGCTCCATTGGACTCTCCTACGAGCAGTACTTC. It yields the protein CASSSIGLSYEQYF.

As to this clone: In the same sample, other DNA sequences code for this CDR3. This chain joins TRBV14 and TRBJ2-7, with TRBD1 matching 8 bases. CDR3 size: 14 residues. Trimming took 1 base from V and 4 from J; bases not matched to a gene: 3. CDR1 and CDR2 from the germline V gene are SGHDN and FVKESK. The CDR3 DNA is TGTGCCAGCAGCCAAGGCACAGGGGGATACGAGCAGTACTTC. Its protein is CASSQGTGGYEQYF.

The V gene is TRBV6-1, the J gene TRBJ2-7, with 9 bases lining up with TRBD2. Trimming removed 0 bases from V and 3 bases from J; junction bases left unmatched: 0. Germline CDR1 reads MNHNS; CDR2 reads SASEGT. The CDR3 has 14 residues. The DNA for the CDR3 is TGTGCCAGCAGTGAAGCACTAGCGGGCTACGAGCAGTACTTC. Translating it yields CASSEALAGYEQYF.

This chain links TRBV27 with TRBJ1-1, with 8 bases identical to TRBD1. This CDR3 spans 14 amino acids. Germline-derived CDR1 and CDR2 are MNHEY and SMNVEV (reference sequence). The V segment lost 8 bases and the J segment 1 base; nucleotides outside the gene matches: 6. The DNA of the CDR3 is TGTGCCAGCTACGGGGGACAGGCGAACACTGAAGCTTTCTTT. Its translation: CASYGGQANTEAFF.

V usage is TRBV7-2 and J usage is TRBJ2-1, with D possibly being TRBD1 or TRBD2 (5 bases each). The CDR3 length is 16 residues. CDR1 and CDR2 from the germline V gene are SGHTA and FQGNSA. Deletions cut 5 bases from V and 0 bases from J, with 14 bases between. CDR3 DNA: TGTGCCAGCAGCCCCGAGGGACGTAGCTCCTACAATGAGCAGTTCTTC. Translating it yields CASSPEGRSSYNEQFF. Looking up the rest from reference TRBV7-2 and TRBJ2-1 gives the full variable domain: GAGVSQSPSNKVTEKGKDVELRCDPISGHTALYWYRQSLGQGLEFLIYFQGNSAPDKSGLPSDRFSAERTGGSVSTLTIQRTQQEDSAVYLCASSPEGRSSYNEQFFGPGTRLTVL.

The chain recombines TRBV4-2 with TRBJ2-7; the D gene is possibly TRBD2 (5 bases). Trimming removed 3 bases from V and 7 bases from J, with 13 bases in between. CDR3 size: 13 residues. From germline, CDR1 is LGHNA and CDR2 YNFKEQ. Here the CDR3 DNA reads TGTGCCAGCAGCCATACCCGTCCGGGGGAGCAGTACTTC. This translates into CASSHTRPGEQYF.

The rearrangement links TRBV5-1 to TRBJ2-7; D uncertain. Per germline, CDR1 SGHRS and CDR2 YFSETQ. The CDR3 contains 13 residues. Trimming stripped 0 bases from V and 5 bases from J, with 9 bases between. The CDR3 reads CASSLAVRDEQYF. CDR3 nucleotide sequence: TGCGCCAGCAGCTTGGCAGTCAGAGACGAGCAGTACTTC.

In the case of this clone: The sample holds other DNA sequences that translate to the same CDR3. This rearrangement joins TRBV4-1 to TRBJ2-7, with D hard to call. This CDR3 spans 13 amino acids. V was cut by 0 bases and J by 2 bases, with 5 bases left in between. CDR1 MGHRA and CDR2 YSYEKL come from the germline V gene. The DNA for the CDR3 is TGCGCCAGCAGCCAAGACCGGGCCTACGAGCAGTACTTC. Protein: CASSQDRAYEQYF.

The rearrangement uses TRBV4-2 and TRBJ2-1; 11 nucleotides match TRBD2. The CDR3 is made up of 16 amino acids. CDR1 and CDR2 (germline): LGHNA, YNFKEQ. V gave up 4 bases and J gave up 5 bases; unmatched junction bases: 7. The CDR3 sequence is CASSRLTSGDNNEQFF. CDR3 sequence (DNA): TGTGCCAGCAGCCGCTTGACTAGCGGGGATAACAATGAGCAGTTCTTC.

The V gene is TRBV4-3, the J gene TRBJ1-1; no clear D. The CDR3 runs 13 residues. Trimming cost V 2 bases and J 6 bases, with 10 bases left between them. Germline V CDR1 and CDR2: LGHNA, YSLEER. In DNA, the CDR3 is TGCGCCAGCAGCCAATGGCGGGCGGCTGAAGCTTTCTTT. Protein product: CASSQWRAAEAFF.

The chain links TRBV30 to TRBJ2-7, with D uncertain. The CDR3 loop spans 13 amino acids. Trimming removed 3 bases from V and 2 bases from J, with 11 bases in between. The germline V gene encodes CDR1 GTSNPN and CDR2 SVGIG (reference sequence). In DNA, the CDR3 is TGTGCCTGGAGCAGTGTCCGAGCCTACGAGCAGTACTTC. This translates into CAWSSVRAYEQYF.

CDR3 amino acids: CASSITGATDTQYF. CDR3 bases: TGTGCCAGTAGTATAACAGGGGCCACAGATACGCAGTATTTT. The gene calls are TRBV19 and TRBJ2-3, with 7 bases matching TRBD1. CDR1 and CDR2 (germline): LNHDA, SQIVND (reference sequence). After removal of 2 bases from V and 2 bases from J, the junction contained 1 base not matched to a gene. This CDR3 has 14 amino acids.

V gene TRBV27 combines with J gene TRBJ2-3, with D tentatively TRBD1 (8 bases). This CDR3 has 16 residues. Germline V lookup: CDR1 MNHEY, CDR2 SMNVEV (reference sequence). V lost 5 bases and J 3 bases, leaving 18 bases between the germline ends. CDR3 nucleotides: TGTGCCAGCAGTCCACTACAGGGGGGGGCAACAGATACGCAGTATTTT. It specifies CASSPLQGGATDTQYF.

About this clone: In the same sample, other DNA sequences code for this CDR3. The rearrangement joins TRBV29-1 to TRBJ2-7, with 8 nucleotides matching TRBD1. CDR1 and CDR2 (germline): SQVTM, ANQGSEA. The junction had 4 bases not matched to a gene; V was cut back by 6 bases and J by 3 bases. The length of the CDR3 is 12 residues. The CDR3 region is CSVGQGGYEQYF. The CDR3 coding sequence is TGCAGCGTCGGACAGGGTGGCTACGAGCAGTACTTC.

The CDR3 DNA sequence: TGTGCCAGCAGCCAAGGGTCCGGGACTTCGCCCTACGAGCAGTACTTC. Translating it yields CASSQGSGTSPYEQYF. The chain has TRBV14 and TRBJ2-7; D possibly corresponds to TRBD2 (6 bases). This CDR3 has 16 amino acids. Germline V gene lookup returns CDR1 SGHDN and CDR2 FVKESK. V was pared by 1 base and J by 2 bases, with 15 bases between.

The chain recombines TRBV7-9 with TRBJ2-1; the D is unclear. The CDR3 has 15 amino acids. Germline V gives CDR1 SEHNR, CDR2 FQNEAQ (reference sequence). Trimming pared 2 bases from V and 2 bases from J, leaving 10 bases between. The CDR3 DNA reads as TGTGCCAGCAGCTTACCCTGGGATACCTACAATGAGCAGTTCTTC. This codes for CASSLPWDTYNEQFF. Using reference TRBV7-9 and TRBJ2-1 for the parts outside the CDR3, the full variable domain is DTGVSQNPRHKITKRGQNVTFRCDPISEHNRLYWYRQTLGQGPEFLTYFQNEAQLEKSRLLSDRFSAERPKGSFSTLEIQRTEQGDSAMYLCASSLPWDTYNEQFFGPGTRLTVL.

To note about this clone: This sample also contains other DNA sequences that code for the same CDR3. The CDR3 here is CASSPGLSYEQYF. DNA of the CDR3: TGTGCCAGCAGCCCCGGACTCAGCTACGAGCAGTACTTC. This chain joins TRBV7-6 and TRBJ2-7, with D possibly matching TRBD2 (5 bases). This CDR3 comprises 13 residues. Trimming shortened V by 5 bases and J by 3 bases, and 11 bases separated the two germline ends. Germline V gives CDR1 SGHVS, CDR2 FNYEAQ.

The chain uses TRBV18 and TRBJ2-1; 7 bases are shared with TRBD2. The V gene's germline CDR1 is KGHSH and CDR2 LQKENI. The CDR3 runs 18 residues. V gave up 4 bases and J gave up 3 bases; unmatched junction bases: 15. The CDR3 reads CASSLGSWLAARYNEQFF. The CDR3 region has the DNA TGTGCCAGCTCACTGGGGTCGTGGCTAGCGGCACGCTACAATGAGCAGTTCTTC.

The gene calls are TRBV7-9 and TRBJ2-7; no clear D. CDR3 length: 15 residues. The V end was cut by 1 base, the J end by 2 bases, with 12 bases between. Germline-derived CDR1 and CDR2 are SEHNR and FQNEAQ (reference sequence). The CDR3 DNA is TGTGCCAGCAGCTTAGGTTACGGAAGAGCCTACGAGCAGTACTTC. Translating it yields CASSLGYGRAYEQYF.